The rows below give T cell receptor beta chains drawn from one sample of a study of cytomegalovirus exposure and HLA in healthy donors. Measured with immunoSEQ multiplex PCR; TCRdb has only the in-frame clones, and not every one. Of roughly 60,000 clones in the sample, over 85% are singletons; the top ten hold approximately 5.4%. Specimen: PBMCs. The receptors derive from a woman aged 18-29 years in good health and CMV-seropositive. The CDR3 runs from the conserved cysteine through the conserved F or W. A D gene is named only where the DNA matches it firmly. Rows give clone size only sometimes, using once, few, many, or a class for an expanded clone.

TRBV29-1,10,few,TRBD1,TRBJ1-2,TGCAGCGTCGACAGGGGAGGCTACACCTTC,CSVDRGGYTF
TRBV10-3,12,.,.,TRBJ1-1,TGTGCCATCAGTGTCGACGGGGTGCGAGCTTTCTTT,CAISVDGVRAFF
TRBV7-3,15,.,TRBD2,TRBJ2-1,TGTGCCAGCACCCCCGGGACTAGCGGCAACAATGAGCAGTTCTTC,CASTPGTSGNNEQFF
TRBV11-1,16,.,TRBD1,TRBJ1-1,TGTGCCAGCAGCGCGCCGAACAGGGGGCGCGATACTGAAGCTTTCTTT,CASSAPNRGRDTEAFF
TRBV15,13,.,.,TRBJ2-7,TGTGCCACCAGCAGAGAGACTAGCTACGAGCAGTACTTC,CATSRETSYEQYF
TRBV14,12,.,.,TRBJ1-2,TGTGCCAGCAGCTACAATAACTATGGCTACACCTTC,CASSYNNYGYTF
TRBV7-6,14,.,.,TRBJ1-1,TGTGCCAGCAGCCCGGACAGACTGAACACTGAAGCTTTCTTT,CASSPDRLNTEAFF
TRBV5-1,14,.,TRBD1,TRBJ2-2,TGCGCCAGCATGAGACAGGGGGACACCGGGGAGCTGTTTTTT,CASMRQGDTGELFF
TRBV15,15,.,.,TRBJ2-7,TGTGCCACCAGCAGAGATCGGGGGAGCTCCTACGAGCAGTACTTC,CATSRDRGSSYEQYF
TRBV7-3,16,.,TRBD2,TRBJ2-1,TGTGCCAGCAGCTTAAGGGTAGCGGGTGCCTACAATGAGCAGTTCTTC,CASSLRVAGAYNEQFF
TRBV28,14,.,TRBD1,TRBJ2-7,TGTGCCAGCCAGGGGGCCTCTCTCCTCTACGAGCAGTACTTC,CASQGASLLYEQYF
TRBV5-1,14,.,.,TRBJ2-7,TGCGCCAGCAGCTTGAGAACAGACCCCTACGAGCAGTACTTC,CASSLRTDPYEQYF
TRBV5-4,15,once,.,TRBJ1-1,TGTGCCAGCAGCTTGGGGGGAGACATGAACACTGAAGCTTTCTTT,CASSLGGDMNTEAFF
TRBV5-1,16,.,TRBD2,TRBJ2-1,TGCGCCAGCAGCTTGGTGCTAGCGGGTACCTACAATGAGCAGTTCTTC,CASSLVLAGTYNEQFF
TRBV11-2,13,.,.,TRBJ2-1,TGTGCCAGCAGCTTAGATCTCGTTAATGAGCAGTTCTTC,CASSLDLVNEQFF
TRBV5-1,15,.,TRBD1,TRBJ2-2,TGCGCCACCAGCCTAGGACAGGGCGAGGCCGGGGAGCTGTTTTTT,CATSLGQGEAGELFF
TRBV9,14,.,.,TRBJ1-5,TGTGCCAGCCCGGGACTGCCGCACAATCAGCCCCAGCATTTT,CASPGLPHNQPQHF
TRBV7-9,15,.,.,TRBJ2-3,TGTGCCAGCAGTCCAGGGGTCGACCACACAGATACGCAGTATTTT,CASSPGVDHTDTQYF
TRBV28,16,.,.,TRBJ1-6,TGTGCCAGCAGTTTGTTAGGGGATTCCTATAATTCACCCCTCCACTTT,CASSLLGDSYNSPLHF
TRBV21-1,15,.,.,TRBJ1-1,TGTGCCAGCAGCAATTACTACGACGGGAACACTGAAGCTTTCTTT,CASSNYYDGNTEAFF
TRBV30,15,.,TRBD1,TRBJ1-1,TGTGCCGGAACTACAGGGGGAGAGGGGAGGACTGAAGCTTTCTTT,CAGTTGGEGRTEAFF
TRBV19,15,.,.,TRBJ2-6,TGTGCCAGTAGTATTAGGGGCTCTGGGGCCAACGTCCTGACTTTC,CASSIRGSGANVLTF
TRBV9,12,.,.,TRBJ1-2,TGTGCCAGCAGTTATGGGGACACCGGCTACACCTTC,CASSYGDTGYTF
TRBV27,14,.,TRBD2,TRBJ2-7,TGTGCCAGCAGCCAGGGACTAGCCAATTACGAGCAGTACTTC,CASSQGLANYEQYF
TRBV7-8,16,.,TRBD2,TRBJ2-5,TGTGCCAGCAGCTGGTCTAGCGGGGGGGCTCTGGAGACCCAGTACTTC,CASSWSSGGALETQYF
TRBV5-4,15,.,TRBD1,TRBJ2-1,TGTGCCAGCAGCTTGGCCCGACAGGGGGGCAATGAGCAGTTCTTC,CASSLARQGGNEQFF
TRBV19,13,.,TRBD1,TRBJ1-4,TGTGCCAGTAGGGCCAGGGGGATTGAAAAACTGTTTTTT,CASRARGIEKLFF
TRBV15,14,.,.,TRBJ2-1,TGTGCCACCCGGGACTGGAGCTCCTACAATGAGCAGTTCTTC,CATRDWSSYNEQFF
TRBV6-4,16,.,.,TRBJ2-3,TGTGCCAGCAGTGACTCCTCACTAGATGGGGCAGATACGCAGTATTTT,CASSDSSLDGADTQYF
TRBV5-1,16,.,.,TRBJ2-5,TGCGCCAGCAGCTTGGGCGTCAGCGGGTACCAAGAGACCCAGTACTTC,CASSLGVSGYQETQYF
TRBV14,17,.,TRBD1,TRBJ1-2,TGTGCCAGCAGCCAAGCCGGACAGGGCGGGTTTAACTATGGCTACACCTTC,CASSQAGQGGFNYGYTF
TRBV5-6,14,.,TRBD1,TRBJ2-3,TGTGCCAGCAGCCCGGGACAGGCGACAGATACGCAGTATTTT,CASSPGQATDTQYF
TRBV28,16,.,TRBD1,TRBJ2-3,TGTGCCAGCAGCCCAACAGGGGCAGTGGGCACAGATACGCAGTATTTT,CASSPTGAVGTDTQYF
TRBV4-1,14,few,.,TRBJ1-2,TGCGCCAGCAGCCAAGATCGGACAGACTATGGCTACACCTTC,CASSQDRTDYGYTF
TRBV11-2,16,.,TRBD2,TRBJ2-1,TGTGCCAGCAGCCACGCGTTACTAGCGGGGTACAATGAGCAGTTCTTC,CASSHALLAGYNEQFF
TRBV7-6,13,.,.,TRBJ1-2,TGTGCCAGCAGCTTAGCGGGGCTCCATGGCTACACCTTC,CASSLAGLHGYTF
TRBV7-2,12,.,.,TRBJ2-7,TGTGCCAGCAGCCCCGAGGCTGGGGAGCAGTACTTC,CASSPEAGEQYF
TRBV5-1,13,.,.,TRBJ1-1,TGCGCCAGCAGAGCCGGGATTAACACTGAAGCTTTCTTT,CASRAGINTEAFF
TRBV6-5,12,once,.,TRBJ2-7,TGTGCCAGCAGCTATACCCGGGGCGAGCAGTACTTC,CASSYTRGEQYF
TRBV5-1,15,.,.,TRBJ1-1,TGCGCCAGCAGCCCTTTGAGAGGAGGGCGCGACGAAGCTTTCTTT,CASSPLRGGRDEAFF
TRBV7-9,14,.,.,TRBJ2-7,TGTGCCAGCAGCTTAGGTCGGTCCGAAACTTTGGAGTACTTC,CASSLGRSETLEYF
TRBV19,16,.,.,TRBJ1-6,TGTGCCAGTAGTAACCGACAGAGCTCCTATAATTCACCCCTCCACTTT,CASSNRQSSYNSPLHF
TRBV11-1,12,.,.,TRBJ1-2,TGTGCCAGCAGCCCGTCACTCGGGTACTACACCTTC,CASSPSLGYYTF
TRBV4-2,15,once,.,TRBJ1-2,TGTGCCAGCAGCCAAGAGTCAGGCCTCTCCTATGGCTACACCTTC,CASSQESGLSYGYTF
TRBV6-4,18,.,TRBD1,TRBJ2-7,TGTGCCACCATCATTTACGTCTTCGGGACAGGAGACCTCTACGAGCAGTACTTC,CATIIYVFGTGDLYEQYF
TRBV27,14,few,.,TRBJ2-5,TGTGCCAGCAGGCCCCCCGGGAACTGGGAGACCCAGTACTTC,CASRPPGNWETQYF
TRBV2,14,.,TRBD1,TRBJ1-2,TGTGCCAGCAGCGGACAGGGAGGATACTATGGCTACACCTTC,CASSGQGGYYGYTF